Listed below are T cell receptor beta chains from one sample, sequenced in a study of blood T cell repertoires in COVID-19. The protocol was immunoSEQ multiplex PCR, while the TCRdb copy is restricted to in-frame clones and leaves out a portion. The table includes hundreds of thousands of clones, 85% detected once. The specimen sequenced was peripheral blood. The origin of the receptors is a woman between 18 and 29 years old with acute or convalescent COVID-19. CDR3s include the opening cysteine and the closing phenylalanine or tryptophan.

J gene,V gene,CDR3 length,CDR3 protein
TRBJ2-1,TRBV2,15,CASTGTTYSYNEQFF
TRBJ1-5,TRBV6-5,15,CASSYTQGSNQPQHF
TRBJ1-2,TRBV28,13,CASRPQGNYGYTF
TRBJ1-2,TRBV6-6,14,CASSYLRAVEGYTF
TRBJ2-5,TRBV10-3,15,CAISEPTAEQETQYF
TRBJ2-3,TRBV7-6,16,CASSFLPAGGTDTQYF
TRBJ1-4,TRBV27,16,CASSLSGQGDDEKLFF
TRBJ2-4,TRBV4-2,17,CASSAQLAGETKNIQYF
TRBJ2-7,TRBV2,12,CASKQQGYEQYF
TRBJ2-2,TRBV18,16,CASSPVLAGNTGELFF
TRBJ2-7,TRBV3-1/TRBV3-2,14,CASSPGLSPYEQYF
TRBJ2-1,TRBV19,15,CASSLTAGFYNEQFF
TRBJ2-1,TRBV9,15,CASSHRDSLYNEQFF
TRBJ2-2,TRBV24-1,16,CATSDWGGDNTGELFF
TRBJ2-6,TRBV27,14,CASNRAGGANVLTF
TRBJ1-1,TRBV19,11,CASSGNTEAFF
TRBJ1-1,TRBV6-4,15,CASSGTGYMNTEAFF
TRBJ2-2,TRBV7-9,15,CASRRLAGLTGELFF
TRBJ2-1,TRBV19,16,CASSIGTSGRLGEQFF
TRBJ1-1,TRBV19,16,CASSIGVQGGYTEAFF
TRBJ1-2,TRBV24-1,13,CATSVGSDYGYTF
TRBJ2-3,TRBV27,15,CASSGTGGGTDTQYF
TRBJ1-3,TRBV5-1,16,CASSAFGQTFGNTIYF
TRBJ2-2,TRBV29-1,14,CSVDTAGRAGELFF
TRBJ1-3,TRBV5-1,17,CASSHNPGTGAGNTIYF